This T cell receptor (beta chain) was identified in a study of CD8 T cells in ankylosing spondylitis. General observations from the study: For ankylosing spondylitis blood, a TCR beta motif of fewer than 10 highly homologous variants appeared characteristic.

Molecular-barcoded quantitative 5'-RACE produced these TCR beta libraries. TCRdb fed the 5' RACE reads into MiXCR, producing one record per CDR3 protein. The profile covers fewer than 200,000 distinct CDR3 sequences, with around 18% appearing a single time and approximately 8% taken by the ten largest. With V trimmed by 0 bases and J by 5 bases, 14 bases remained unmatched. The CDR3 extends over 18 amino acids. From germline, CDR1 is DFQATT and CDR2 SNEGSKA (reference sequence). Many counts were recorded for this clonotype. Its target is not known. The clonotype comes from a male donor with ankylosing spondylitis or in good health (not recorded which). V is TRBV20-1 and J is TRBJ2-1, with TRBD2 identical over 9 bases. Sequenced sample: blood, either unsorted or a sorted T cell fraction (not recorded which). The CDR3 loop reads CSARDSSGRTLRDNEQFF. The CDR3 DNA reads as TGCAGTGCTAGAGATTCAAGCGGGAGGACCCTTCGGGACAATGAGCAGTTCTTC.